A single sample gave rise to the 20 T cell receptor beta chains below, sequenced in a study of CXCR3-negative and CXCR3-positive naive CD8 T cells. Study-wide findings and caveats: Naive cells with CXCR3 showed TRB CDR3s that were more hydrophobic than those in CXCR3-negative naive cells.

With UMI labels, 5' RACE was used to prepare the TRB cDNA libraries. TCRdb re-analyzed the 5' RACE reads; it lists each CDR3 protein once, without DNA. The sample totals approximately 100,000 distinct CDR3 sequences. Their cognate antigens are unknown. Material for sequencing was naive CXCR3+ CD8+ T cells from blood. The subset denotes: CD45RO-CCR7+CD27+CD95- naive CD8+ T cells expressing CXCR3 (TNR3+). The receptor source for this set is a human donor in good health. Some clones in this sample may be carry-over from other donors' samples.

The rearrangement links TRBV6-6 to TRBJ2-1. There are 13 residues in the CDR3. Looked up from germline, CDR1 is MNHNY and CDR2 is SVGAGI (reference sequence). The CDR3 region is CASSYVRYNEQFF.

This chain joins TRBV7-6 and TRBJ2-1; TCRdb designates TRBD1, a call that cannot be tested without DNA. The CDR3 runs 13 residues. In germline, CDR1 is SGHVS, CDR2 FNYEAQ. The CDR3 sequence is CASSQDSYNEQFF.

The V gene is TRBV7-9, the J gene TRBJ2-1; TCRdb's D gene call, TRBD1, goes unchecked for lack of DNA. The CDR3 consists of 14 residues. CDR1 and CDR2 (germline): SEHNR, FQNEAQ (reference sequence). The chain's CDR3 is CASSGTGGFHEQYF.

This rearrangement joins TRBV6-5 to TRBJ2-7; the TCRdb call, TRBD2, lacks DNA for checking. CDR1 is MNHEY and CDR2 is SVGAGI in the germline V gene. The CDR3 has 16 residues. Here the CDR3 reads CASSYQGLAGVREQYF.

The chain recombines TRBV6-6 with TRBJ1-5. The V gene's germline CDR1 is MNHNY and CDR2 SVGAGI (reference sequence). CDR3 length: 17 amino acids. This CDR3 reads CASSYSNRRERGGPQHF.

The chain combines TRBV29-1 with TRBJ1-2; TCRdb indicates TRBD1, and absent DNA this call remains unverified. CDR3 length: 13 amino acids. The germline V gene has CDR1 SQVTM and CDR2 ANQGSEA. The CDR3 loop reads CSVEGDRVYGYTF.

The chain has TRBV4-2 and TRBJ1-3; the TRBD1 assignment by TCRdb is unverifiable without DNA. Germline V gives CDR1 LGHNA, CDR2 YNFKEQ. The CDR3 is 15 amino acids. Here the CDR3 reads CASSQVRGLRNTIYF.

The chain is built from TRBV6-5 and TRBJ2-1; no DNA is available, so the TRBD2 call from TCRdb remains unchecked. Looked up from germline, CDR1 is MNHEY and CDR2 is SVGAGI. CDR3 length equals 14 residues. CDR3 in amino acids: CASSSGTGRNEQFF.

This chain uses TRBV28 with TRBJ2-1; the TCRdb D gene call, TRBD1, has no DNA to confirm it. Germline CDR1 MDHEN, CDR2 SYDVKM. CDR3 size: 16 residues. CDR3 residues: CASSLLPPSEGNEQFF.

The chain links TRBV4-1 to TRBJ2-1; TCRdb's D gene call, TRBD1, goes unchecked for lack of DNA. This CDR3 spans 16 amino acids. Per germline, CDR1 MGHRA and CDR2 YSYEKL. This chain's CDR3 is CASSRGQGATDDEQFF.

This chain joins TRBV7-9 and TRBJ1-2; no DNA is available, so the TRBD1 call from TCRdb remains unchecked. There are 15 residues in the CDR3. From germline, CDR1 is SEHNR and CDR2 FQNEAQ (reference sequence). The CDR3 protein is CASSPPGGVIYGYTF.

The rearrangement uses TRBV7-8 and TRBJ2-3; TCRdb reports TRBD2, a call that lacks DNA to check it against. This CDR3 spans 16 amino acids. CDR1 SGHVS and CDR2 FQNEAQ come from the germline V gene. The CDR3 protein is CASSLDPSGVSDTQYF.

The V and J genes are TRBV6-6 and TRBJ2-7; the TCRdb D gene call, TRBD2, has no DNA to confirm it. Germline CDR1 and CDR2: MNHNY and SVGAGI (reference sequence). CDR3 length: 15 residues. CDR3 amino acids: CASSRTSGGNYEQYF.

The CDR3 region is CASSGAGETQYF. The rearrangement uses TRBV5-6 and TRBJ2-5; TCRdb picks TRBD1, but there is no DNA to check that call. This CDR3 spans 12 amino acids. The V gene's germline CDR1 is SGHDT and CDR2 YYEEEE.

The chain is built from TRBV29-1 and TRBJ2-2; there is no DNA to check the TCRdb D call of TRBD2. Per the germline V gene, CDR1 is SQVTM and CDR2 is ANQGSEA. The CDR3 extends over 13 amino acids. Here the CDR3 reads CSVDGGDTGELFF.

J is TRBJ2-3 and V is TRBV12-3 or TRBV12-4; TCRdb calls TRBD1, which cannot be checked without DNA. The CDR3 contains 15 residues. The CDR3 sequence is CASSFYETGTDTQYF.

CDR3 amino acids: CASSFEEGGYEQYF. The chain is built from TRBV7-2 and TRBJ2-7; TCRdb selects TRBD1, and the lack of DNA leaves this call unchecked. Germline CDR1 reads SGHTA; CDR2 reads FQGNSA. CDR3 size: 14 residues. The whole variable domain, remainder taken from reference TRBV7-2 and TRBJ2-7, is GAGVSQSPSNKVTEKGKDVELRCDPISGHTALYWYRQSLGQGLEFLIYFQGNSAPDKSGLPSDRFSAERTGGSVSTLTIQRTQQEDSAVYLCASSFEEGGYEQYFGPGTRLTVT.

The chain couples TRBV9 to TRBJ1-5; the D call from TCRdb, TRBD1, cannot be confirmed without DNA. CDR3 length: 14 residues. Germline loops: CDR1 SGDLS, CDR2 YYNGEE. CDR3 loop: CASSSGTDKGPQHF.

This sequence joins TRBV6-5 and TRBJ2-3; TCRdb names TRBD1, which stays unverified in the absence of DNA. The CDR3 contains 15 residues. CDR1 and CDR2 (germline): MNHEY, SVGAGI. The CDR3 here is CASSYVWDGTDTQYF.

V and J are TRBV10-2 and TRBJ2-6. There are 12 residues in the CDR3. Per germline, CDR1 WSHSY and CDR2 SAAADI. The CDR3 reads CASKKGANVLTF.